This paragraph reports one T cell receptor beta chain. Other nucleotide sequences from this sample produce the same CDR3. The data derive from a study of blood T cell repertoires in COVID-19. Study at large: Sample material is recorded as cDNA or gDNA derived from T cells, B-cell-depleted T cells, or PBMCs.

Recovered participants had two consecutive negative NP/OP PCR tests, healthcare professional clearance, or symptom resolution. Method: immunoSEQ multiplex PCR; TCRdb's copy keeps in-frame clones and lacks some. Of a few hundred thousand clones in the sample, about 90% were seen once. The TCR originated in a man younger than 35 who had recovered from COVID-19. The sequenced sample was PBMCs or T cells enriched from blood (not recorded which).

The CDR3 sequence: CASSVAGRGGTEAFF. The CDR3 DNA is TGTGCCAGCAGCGTAGCTGGCAGGGGAGGGACTGAAGCTTTCTTT. V gene TRBV9 combines with J gene TRBJ1-1; a weak D match, TRBD1 (6 bases). Trimming cost V 0 bases and J 5 bases, with 14 bases left between them. The CDR3 covers 15 residues. CDR1 SGDLS and CDR2 YYNGEE come from the germline V gene.